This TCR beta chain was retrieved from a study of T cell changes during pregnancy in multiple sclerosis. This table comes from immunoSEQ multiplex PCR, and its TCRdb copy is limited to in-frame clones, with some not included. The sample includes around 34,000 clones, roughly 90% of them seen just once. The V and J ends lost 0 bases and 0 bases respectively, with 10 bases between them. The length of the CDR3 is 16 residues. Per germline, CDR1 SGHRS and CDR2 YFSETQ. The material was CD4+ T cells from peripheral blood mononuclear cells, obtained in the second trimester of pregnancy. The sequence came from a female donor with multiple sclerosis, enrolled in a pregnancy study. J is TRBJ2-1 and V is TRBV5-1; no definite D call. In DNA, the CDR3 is TGCGCCAGCAGCTTGGGAGGTCATAGCTCCTACAATGAGCAGTTCTTC. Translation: CASSLGGHSSYNEQFF.